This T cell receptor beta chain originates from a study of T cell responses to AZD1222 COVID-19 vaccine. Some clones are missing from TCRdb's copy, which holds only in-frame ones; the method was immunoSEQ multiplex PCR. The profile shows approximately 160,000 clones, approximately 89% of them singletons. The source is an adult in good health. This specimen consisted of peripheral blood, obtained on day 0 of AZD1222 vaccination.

The CDR3 protein is CSVGGRQGAGEQYF. The CDR3 DNA follows: TGCAGCGTTGGGGGACGACAGGGTGCGGGCGAGCAGTACTTC. The chain combines TRBV29-1 with TRBJ2-7, with TRBD1 matching over 7 bases. This CDR3 has 14 residues. The V and J ends lost 4 bases and 6 bases, in that order; junction bases with no gene match: 12. CDR1 is SQVTM and CDR2 is ANQGSEA in the germline V gene.